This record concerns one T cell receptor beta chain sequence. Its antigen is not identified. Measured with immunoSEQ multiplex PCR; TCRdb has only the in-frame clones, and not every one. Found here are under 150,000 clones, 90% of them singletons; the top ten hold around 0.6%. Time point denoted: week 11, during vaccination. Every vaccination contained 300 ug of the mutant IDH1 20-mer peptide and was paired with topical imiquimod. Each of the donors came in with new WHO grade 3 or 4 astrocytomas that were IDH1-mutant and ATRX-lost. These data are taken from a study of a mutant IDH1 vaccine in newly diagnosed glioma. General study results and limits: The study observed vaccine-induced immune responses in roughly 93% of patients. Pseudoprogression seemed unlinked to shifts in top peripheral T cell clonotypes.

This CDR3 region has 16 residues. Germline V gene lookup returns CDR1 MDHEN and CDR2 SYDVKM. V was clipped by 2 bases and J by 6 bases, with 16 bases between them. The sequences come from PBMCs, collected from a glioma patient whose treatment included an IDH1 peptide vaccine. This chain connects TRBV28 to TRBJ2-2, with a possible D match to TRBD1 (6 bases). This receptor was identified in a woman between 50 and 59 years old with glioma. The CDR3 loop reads CASSLASQGYPGELFF. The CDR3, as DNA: TGTGCCAGCAGTTTAGCGTCACAGGGTTACCCCGGGGAGCTGTTTTTT.